This T cell receptor (beta chain) was profiled in a study of identical twins. All donors were healthy, and all were Caucasian. Study-wide results and limits: Within monozygotic twins, out-of-frame TCR alpha sharing was underestimated by the models. The analysis was cross-sectional rather than longitudinal within donors.

Template switching added a universal primer site; cDNA carried unique molecular identifiers. One entry per CDR3 protein, called by TCRdb with MiXCR from the 5' RACE reads. Of roughly 1.6 million distinct CDR3 sequences in the sample, more than 30% were seen once. This clonotype was detected once. What it binds is not known. CDR1 and CDR2 from the germline V gene are LGHNA and YNFKEQ. J was trimmed by 9 bases and V by 0 bases; bases with no gene match: 3. The CDR3 spans 15 residues. The source is a newborn girl in good health. The J gene is TRBJ2-1, the V gene TRBV4-2, with 12 bases that match TRBD2. The sequencing sample was made of cord blood. DNA for the CDR3: TGTGCCAGCAGCCAAGAGGAGACTAGCGGGAGTGAGCAGTTCTTC. Residues: CASSQEETSGSEQFF.